This passage covers 4 T cell receptor beta chains from one sample sequenced in a study of neurological immune-mediated disorders. In TCRdb, the 5' RACE reads were re-called with MiXCR into one record per CDR3 protein. This sample has some 38,000 distinct CDR3 sequences, with over 12% found just once. Sequencing was done on a sample of PBMCs. The source is a woman aged 45 to 65 with HTLV-1-associated myelopathy (HAM/TSP).

This clonotype was detected ten times or more. The genes are TRBV4-1 and TRBJ1-3; tentatively, D is TRBD1 (6 bases). Per the germline V gene, CDR1 is MGHRA and CDR2 is YSYEKL. Trimming cost V 0 bases and J 4 bases, with 10 bases left between them. This CDR3 is 15 amino acids long. The CDR3 loop is CASSQDRTGGNTIYF. Here the CDR3 DNA reads TGCGCCAGCAGCCAAGATCGAACAGGGGGAAACACCATATATTTT.

This clonotype has at least ten counts. The CDR3 sequence is CSARDTRETEAFF. In DNA form, the CDR3 reads TGCAGTGCTAGAGACACCCGAGAAACTGAAGCTTTCTTT. This chain connects TRBV20-1 to TRBJ1-1, with unresolved D. CDR1 is DFQATT and CDR2 is SNEGSKA in the germline V gene (reference sequence). Deletions cut 0 bases from V and 5 bases from J, with 10 bases between. This CDR3 is 13 amino acids long.

This clonotype was seen ten or more times. J is TRBJ1-2 and V is TRBV6-5; D is possibly TRBD1 (5 bases). Germline lookup yields CDR1 MNHEY and CDR2 SVGAGI. The CDR3 length is 14 residues. Trimming cost V 6 bases and J 9 bases, with 20 bases left between them. The CDR3 loop reads CASSPELGVSSYTF. As DNA, the CDR3 is TGTGCCAGCAGCCCGGAATTGGGGGTATCCAGCTACACCTTC.

This clonotype was seen at least ten times. The V and J genes are TRBV7-2 and TRBJ2-1, with D tentatively TRBD2 (6 bases). The CDR3 contains 15 residues. CDR1 and CDR2 from the germline V gene are SGHTA and FQGNSA. V lost 3 bases, J lost 4 bases, and 13 bases lay in between. The CDR3: CASSLGGLQYNEQFF. The CDR3 DNA sequence: TGTGCCAGCAGCTTGGGAGGACTCCAGTACAATGAGCAGTTCTTC.